This T cell receptor beta chain was found in a study of T cells expressing NK-cell markers (dated by TCRdb to 2020 to 2021). In the study overall: TCR beta-chain repertoires were profiled in sorted CD3+CD56+NKG2C+, CD3+CD56+NKG2C- and CD3+CD56-NKG2C+ T-cell subsets from several donors. Randomly selected healthy volunteers, three men and five women, were used as the eight sequenced donors. The libraries were sequenced on Illumina HiSeq 2000/2500, MiSeq or NextSeq, producing 2 x 150 bp reads. Of the eight sequenced donors, seven were found to be HCMV-seropositive and one was found to be HCMV-seronegative.

Reading the germline V gene (reference sequence) gives CDR1 LGHDT and CDR2 YNNKEL. There are 17 amino acids in the CDR3, from cysteine to phenylalanine inclusive. Only the protein is on record. HCMV serostatus was determined by detecting HCMV-specific IgG in serum with a commercial ELISA kit. Ficoll density gradient centrifugation was used to isolate peripheral blood mononuclear cells from blood. Broader findings and caveats from the paper: Those dominant clonotypes were again the most abundant among CD3+CD56-NKG2C+ cells in a few donors, at about 28.3-65%. In several donors, the dominant CD3+CD56+NKG2C+ clonotypes ranked among the top 10 CD8+ clonotypes, making up 1.0-7.0% of CD8+ T cells. Whether the expanded NKG2C-expressing T cell clones were specific for HCMV antigens was left unclear.

To note about this clonotype: Which antigen it targets is not known.

Sequencing took place on an Illumina HiSeq 2000. The TCR beta cDNA libraries were made using 5'RACE template switching, a step that added both a universal primer site and unique molecular identifiers. Priming for cDNA synthesis came from the TCR beta constant segment, and two successive PCR amplification steps followed. Per the authors' processing: MIGEC was used to demultiplex reads and group the reads by UMI, and MiTCR was used to assemble and quantify clonotypes. To exclude erroneous sequences, only TCR cDNA sequences supported by at least two reads were retained. Downstream repertoire analysis used the tcR package, and clonotypes were matched across fractions by CDR3 nucleotide sequence plus V segment. VDJmatch was used to annotate antigen specificity against VDJdb, with one amino acid substitution in CDR3 permitted. The reads, reprocessed by TCRdb, yield one row per CDR3 protein sequence and no DNA. These V and J calls rely on TCRdb rather than the paper's analysis. The sample has 500,000 or so distinct CDR3 sequences on record. Of the sample, around 3.3% falls within the top ten clones.

The rearrangement joined TRBV3-1 to TRBJ2-1; checking the TCRdb D call of TRBD2 is not possible without DNA. Input material: blood T cells: a sorted CD56 or NKG2C T cell subset, CD4+ or CD8+ T cells, or bulk PBMC T cells (not recorded which). The sequence derives from a man aged 18 to 29 in good health. Donor details come from another sample of the same person, matched by shared clones. CDR3 sequence: CASSPSPYGRGGNEQFF.